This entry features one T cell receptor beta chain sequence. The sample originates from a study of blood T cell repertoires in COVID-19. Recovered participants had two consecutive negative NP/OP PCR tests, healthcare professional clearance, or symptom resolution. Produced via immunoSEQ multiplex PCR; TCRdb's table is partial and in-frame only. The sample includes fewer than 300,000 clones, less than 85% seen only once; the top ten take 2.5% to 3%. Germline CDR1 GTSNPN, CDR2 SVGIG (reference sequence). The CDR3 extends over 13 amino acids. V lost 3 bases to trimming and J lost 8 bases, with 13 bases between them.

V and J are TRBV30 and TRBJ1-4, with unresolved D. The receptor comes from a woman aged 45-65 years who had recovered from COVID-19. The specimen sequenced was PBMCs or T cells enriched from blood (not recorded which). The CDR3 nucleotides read TGTGCCTGGAGGTTGGTCCGAGGGGAAAAACTGTTTTTT. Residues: CAWRLVRGEKLFF.